This TCR beta chain was captured by sequencing in a study of beta chain features in type 1 diabetes (dated by TCRdb to the late 2010s). Study-wide context: Mean age, gender distribution, total cell number and subset yield were not different between patients and healthy donors. A total of around 100 million sorted cells were examined across all samples, and RNA yield correlated strongly with the number of cells per subset. The study compared TCRB repertoires of sorted circulating CD4+ T cell subsets between recently diagnosed type 1 diabetes patients and matched healthy donors. Regulatory and stem cell-like memory subsets were obtained from only 8 patients and roughly eight healthy donors, while naive and central memory subsets were obtained from all 30 or so donors. Overall study results and their limits: A moderate but significant shortening of TCRB CDR3 length was observed in type 1 diabetes patients in all four CD4+ subsets. Naive, central memory and regulatory TCRB repertoires appeared to be more alike among patients than among healthy donors. PCR might favor shorter templates, but patient and control samples were amplified and corrected together, so any skew would affect both groups equally. Only small numbers of individuals were included in the HLA sub-analyses, which left unresolved whether HLA type had any influence on TCRB rearrangement. Because cDNA was sequenced instead of genomic DNA, activated cells with high expression could be over-represented, although the groups did not differ in activation or CD3 levels. At VDJ recombination sites, type 1 diabetes patients had fewer insertions and more deleted nucleotides, which implies abnormalities in thymic rearrangement.

As to this clone: Its antigen is not yet known. No base quality values were provided; no much bigger clone lies one nucleotide off.

The High Capacity cDNA Reverse Transcription Kit was used to reverse transcribe all of the isolated RNA, meaning that expressed TCRB transcripts were what got sequenced. Deep immunoSEQ sequencing was performed on naive, central memory and regulatory T cell samples, with an average of roughly 3.3 million total reads per sample. Sorted cells were lysed in RLT buffer, and RNA was extracted using DNase-treated RNeasy Micro or Mini kits according to cell number. Each cell subset was processed on its own to prevent cross-contamination, while patient and healthy donor samples were processed together. The immunoSEQ multiplex PCR was used to amplify TCRB sequences from cDNA, yielding 87-bp fragments that span the CDR3 region. Sequencing of the amplicons was done on the Illumina HiSeq platform. From the authors' description of their analysis: PCR bias was computationally corrected using synthetic template baselines, reads within Hamming distance 2 were collapsed, and singletons that could not be merged were discarded. Reads were aligned against IMGT so that V, D and J genes, CDR3 length and insertions or deletions at six rearrangement sites could be assigned. Within each subset, clonotype counts were normalized to the number of sorted cells before true diversity and Gini coefficients were calculated with the tcR R package. Repertoire sharing was quantified using the overlap coefficient calculated on TCRB nucleotide sequences. TCRdb limited this immuneACCESS table to in-frame rearrangements with V and J called. A share of clones is missing; checked studies link under half to unresolved V genes, and the rest is unexplained. That table furnishes V, J and clone size, whereas the DNA furnished D and trimming. Across this sample there are about 150,000 clones, with roughly 8% seen only once. Approximately 0.93% of the sample belongs to the ten largest clones.

The CDR3 numbers 15 residues from cysteine through phenylalanine. The read is trimmed to its CDR3 DNA, 45 bases read in frame from base 1. Relative to germline, V is 1 base shorter and J is 6 bases shorter, with 12 bases between their ends. CDR1 is given as MDHEN and CDR2 as SYDVKM, both from the germline V gene. Each donor gave one peripheral blood draw, about 110 mL on average, collected into heparinised tubes. Naive, central memory, regulatory and stem cell-like memory CD4+ T cells were sorted on a BD FACSAria II using a panel including CD45RO, CCR7, CD25, CD127, CD95 and CD27. Purity was above 95% for every sorted population. Right away, PBMCs were isolated by Lymphoprep density gradient centrifugation and were stained directly, with no culture step. So that batch effects would be minimized, each experiment stained and sorted samples in pairs, pairing one healthy donor with one patient.

This chain joins TRBV28 to TRBJ2-2; TRBD1 is a weak D gene call, 6 bases matching. Source material: central memory CD4+ T cells from blood. This receptor was identified in a woman in her thirties or forties with type 1 diabetes. DNA sequence: TGTGCCAGCAGTTTATTATACAGGGATCCCGGGGAGCTGTTTTTT. The translation is CASSLLYRDPGELFF.